Presented here are 15 T cell receptor beta chains from one specimen sequenced in a study of cytomegalovirus exposure and HLA in healthy donors. PCR used 60 Vbeta primers and 13 Jbeta primers. Assay: immunoSEQ multiplex PCR; the TCRdb copy retains only in-frame clones and omits some. The table lists under 200,000 clones, roughly 80% of them singletons. Sequencing was carried out using PBMCs. These receptors were taken from a woman aged 18-29 years in good health and CMV-seronegative.

This clone was recorded only once. The chain has TRBV6-5 and TRBJ2-2; perhaps TRBD2 as D (6 bases). V was clipped by 0 bases and J by 5 bases, with 13 bases between them. The CDR3 loop spans 16 amino acids. Germline values: CDR1 MNHEY, CDR2 SVGAGI. The CDR3 here is CASSYSSGQITGELFF. Here the CDR3 DNA reads TGTGCCAGCAGTTACTCTAGCGGCCAAATTACCGGGGAGCTGTTTTTT.

The chain has TRBV7-8 and TRBJ2-1; 7 nucleotides agree with TRBD2. This CDR3 is 16 amino acids long. V trimming: 2 bases; J trimming: 2 bases; junction bases outside the gene matches: 6. Germline values: CDR1 SGHVS, CDR2 FQNEAQ. CDR3 in DNA: TGTGCCAGCAGCTTATATGCGGGAGACACCTACAATGAGCAGTTCTTC. This encodes CASSLYAGDTYNEQFF.

V and J are TRBV7-9 and TRBJ1-4; a possible D gene is TRBD1 (5 bases). V was cut by 5 bases and J by 4 bases, with 8 bases left in between. This CDR3 spans 13 amino acids. Germline CDR1 and CDR2: SEHNR and FQNEAQ (reference sequence). CDR3 bases: TGTGCCAGCAGCAGGGGTTTTAATGAAAAACTGTTTTTT. This codes for CASSRGFNEKLFF.

The chain employs TRBV28 and TRBJ1-2; 7 positions agree with TRBD1. This CDR3 is 16 amino acids long. The V segment lost 4 bases and the J segment 2 bases; nucleotides outside the gene matches: 10. Germline-derived CDR1 and CDR2 are MDHEN and SYDVKM. The CDR3 DNA reads TGTGCCAGCAGTTCGGGAAATAGACAGGGCAACTATGGCTACACCTTC. Encoded protein: CASSSGNRQGNYGYTF.

The chain uses TRBV7-2 and TRBJ1-2; the D gene is possibly TRBD1 (5 bases). The CDR3 consists of 14 residues. Germline lookup yields CDR1 SGHTA and CDR2 FQGNSA. V was shortened by 1 base and J by 3 bases, with 9 bases between the two germline ends. CDR3 sequence reads: CASSLEVRDYGYTF. As DNA, the CDR3 is TGTGCCAGCAGCTTAGAAGTCAGGGACTATGGCTACACCTTC.

This rearrangement joins TRBV6-1 to TRBJ2-1; 8 bases are a match to TRBD1. The V gene end was trimmed by 4 bases and the J gene end by 1 base; junction bases not matched to a gene: 9. Per germline, CDR1 MNHNS and CDR2 SASEGT. The CDR3 is 17 residues long. In DNA form, the CDR3 reads TGTGCCAGCAGTGTGGACGCGACAGGGGCGTCCTACAATGAGCAGTTCTTC. Its protein product is CASSVDATGASYNEQFF.

V gene TRBV28 combines with J gene TRBJ1-1; D may be TRBD1 (5 bases). V was trimmed by 7 bases and J by 4 bases, leaving 13 bases between them. Germline-derived CDR1 and CDR2 are MDHEN and SYDVKM. The CDR3 has 13 amino acids. This CDR3 reads CASNQGLPTEAFF. As DNA, the CDR3 is TGTGCCAGCAACCAGGGTTTACCCACTGAAGCTTTCTTT. Full variable domain (remainder filled in from reference TRBV28 and TRBJ1-1): DVKVTQSSRYLVKRTGEKVFLECVQDMDHENMFWYRQDPGLGLRLIYFSYDVKMKEKGDIPEGYSVSREKKERFSLILESASTNQTSMYLCASNQGLPTEAFFGQGTRLTVV.

J is TRBJ2-2 and V is TRBV9, with D perhaps matching TRBD1 (6 bases). V was cut by 4 bases and J by 5 bases, with 15 bases left in between. This CDR3 is 15 amino acids long. CDR1 is SGDLS and CDR2 is YYNGEE in the germline V gene. The CDR3 DNA sequence: TGTGCCAGCAGCCTCCACCCCCAGGGGACCGGGGAGCTGTTTTTT. It is translated as CASSLHPQGTGELFF.

The chain combines TRBV11-3 with TRBJ1-2; TRBD1 agrees at 9 bases. The CDR3 runs to 14 residues. V was pared by 4 bases and J by 6 bases, with 6 bases of the junction left unmatched. Per the germline V gene, CDR1 is SGHNT and CDR2 is YENEEA. The CDR3 bases are TGTGCCAGCAGCTCAAGGGACAGGGCCCATGGCTACACCTTC. Protein sequence: CASSSRDRAHGYTF.

The V call is TRBV7-9, the J call TRBJ2-7; D not resolved. V was shortened by 2 bases and J by 2 bases, with 7 bases between the two germline ends. Looked up from germline, CDR1 is SEHNR and CDR2 is FQNEAQ (reference sequence). This CDR3 is built from 13 residues. CDR3 DNA sequence: TGTGCCAGCAGCTTAAGTACAGCCTACGAGCAGTACGTC. Its protein product is CASSLSTAYEQYV.

V usage is TRBV28 and J usage is TRBJ1-2, with D uncertain. The germline V and J ends were trimmed by 5 bases and 6 bases, with 7 bases remaining between them. The CDR3 is 11 residues long. Germline V gene lookup returns CDR1 MDHEN and CDR2 SYDVKM. The CDR3 bases are TGTGCCAGCAGTGCGGGGAATGGCTACACCTTC. Residues: CASSAGNGYTF.

In DNA, the CDR3 is TGTGCCAGCAGGAAAGCGGGAGGCTCCTCCTACGAGCAGTACTTC. Its protein is CASRKAGGSSYEQYF. The chain recombines TRBV27 with TRBJ2-5; 9 bases are shared with TRBD2. The tail of the sequence fits TRBJ2-7 better, so the J call may be wrong. The length of the CDR3 is 15 residues. CDR1 MNHEY and CDR2 SMNVEV come from the germline V gene (reference sequence).

The rearrangement uses TRBV7-2 and TRBJ2-3, with D possibly TRBD2 on 6 matching bases. V gave up 5 bases and J gave up 1 base, with 22 bases separating them. This CDR3 region has 18 residues. CDR1 and CDR2 (germline): SGHTA, FQGNSA. As DNA, the CDR3 is TGTGCCAGCAGCCCCACACCCCTCGTAGCGGAAGGCACAGATACGCAGTATTTT. Translation: CASSPTPLVAEGTDTQYF.

The chain combines TRBV28 with TRBJ2-7, with 11 positions matching TRBD1. V was clipped by 7 bases and J by 6 bases; unmatched bases: 14. Germline V lookup: CDR1 MDHEN, CDR2 SYDVKM. The CDR3 has 16 amino acids. CDR3 coding DNA: TGTGCCAGCACCGCGACGGACAGGGGGCGTTTCCCCGAGCAGTACGTC. The encoded protein is CASTATDRGRFPEQYV.

The rearrangement joins TRBV28 to TRBJ2-7; 8 positions agree with TRBD2. V lost 4 bases to trimming and J lost 2 bases; unmatched junction nucleotides: 7. Germline V lookup: CDR1 MDHEN, CDR2 SYDVKM. There are 15 residues in the CDR3. CDR3 DNA: TGTGCCAGCAGTTCCGTAGCGGGAAATACCTACGAGCAGTACTTC. It codes for CASSSVAGNTYEQYF.